Listed below are T cell receptor beta chains from one sample, sequenced in a study of human T cells and chemical hapten exposure. Via MiXCR, TCRdb re-called the RACE reads, giving one row per CDR3 protein. Among 200,000 to 300,000 distinct CDR3 sequences, about 9% were seen once, and the ten largest hold approximately 2.2%. This material consisted of whole blood, taken in connection with sensitization to the hapten diphenylcyclopropenone (DPC). The receptors come from a woman aged 40-49 years with alopecia areata. Some clones in this sample may be carry-over from other donors' samples. Each CDR3 is given with its conserved first and last residue. D genes are given only for firm matches. Size values are once, few and many counts, or a class for expanded clones, and some rows have none.

TRBV7-3	TRBJ1-1	NA	NA	TGTGCCAGCAGCCCCTACATAGGGGGAAACACTGAAGCTTTCTTT	CASSPYIGGNTEAFF
TRBV9	TRBJ2-6	few	NA	TGTGCCAGCAGCAACGCAGGGCCTGGGGCCAACGTCCTGACTTTC	CASSNAGPGANVLTF
TRBV13	TRBJ1-1	NA	NA	TGTGCCAGCAGCCAACTAACAGGGATAAGAGGAGCTTTCTTT	CASSQLTGIRGAFF
TRBV7-2	TRBJ2-3	many	TRBD2	TGTGCCAGCAGCATAAGGGAGGGCCGGATAGATACGCAGTATTTT	CASSIREGRIDTQYF
TRBV6-4	TRBJ2-3	many	NA	TGTGCCAGCAGTAGAGTGGGCGGAAGAGCTAGCACAGATACGCAGTATTTT	CASSRVGGRASTDTQYF
TRBV28	TRBJ2-5	few	TRBD1	TGTGCCAGCAGCAGCAGGGGGCTGGGGACCCAGTACTTC	CASSSRGLGTQYF
TRBV5-4	TRBJ2-5	many	TRBD2	TGTGCCAGCAGCCCGGGACTAGCGGGAGGGCCGGAGGAGACCCAGTACTTC	CASSPGLAGGPEETQYF
TRBV6-5	TRBJ1-2	NA	NA	TGTGCCAGCAGTTACTCCTTACAGATTGGCTATGGCTACACCTTC	CASSYSLQIGYGYTF
TRBV5-1	TRBJ2-7	few	TRBD2	TGCGCCAGCAGCTTGGAGGCTAGCGGGGGGACCTACGAGCAGTACTTC	CASSLEASGGTYEQYF
TRBV12-3/TRBV12-4	TRBJ2-7	NA	TRBD1	TGTGCCAGCAGTACATGGGACAGGGAATACGAGCAGTACTTC	CASSTWDREYEQYF
TRBV7-6	TRBJ2-7	NA	NA	TGTGCCAGCAGCTTAAGACAGGGAGGTTACGAGCAGTACTTC	CASSLRQGGYEQYF
TRBV7-9	TRBJ2-1	NA	TRBD1	TGTGCCAGCAGCTCCGGACAGGCGGCCTACAATGAGCAGTTCTTC	CASSSGQAAYNEQFF
TRBV7-2	TRBJ2-1	few	NA	TGTGCCAGCAGCTTTGGGCCCGATTCCTACAATGAGCAGTTCTTC	CASSFGPDSYNEQFF
TRBV7-2	TRBJ2-3	few	TRBD2	TGTGCCGGCCGAGGGCGGGAGGGCCAGAAAGATACGCAGTATTTT	CAGRGREGQKDTQYF
TRBV29-1	TRBJ2-1	few	NA	TGCAGCGCCCAATCGGACTCATACAATGAGCAGTTCTTC	CSAQSDSYNEQFF
TRBV18	TRBJ2-3	few	NA	TGTGCCAGCTCACCACCAGTCATGAGCACAGATACGCAGTATTTT	CASSPPVMSTDTQYF
TRBV4-1	TRBJ2-5	NA	NA	TGCGCCAGCAGCCAACTCCCGGGACCTCCGGAGACCCAGTACTTC	CASSQLPGPPETQYF
TRBV29-1	TRBJ1-2	few	NA	TGCAGCGTTGACAGGGGAGGCAATATCGGCTACACCTTC	CSVDRGGNIGYTF
TRBV6-6	TRBJ2-6	few	NA	TGTGCCAGCACCCGGTCCGGGGCCAACGTCCTGACTTTC	CASTRSGANVLTF
TRBV2	TRBJ2-5	few	TRBD2	TGTGCCAGCAGTTGGACTAGAGGAGAGACCCAGTACTTC	CASSWTRGETQYF
TRBV12-3/TRBV12-4	TRBJ2-2	many	TRBD1	TGTGCCAGCAATCCGGGACAGGCGGTCGGGGAGCTGTTTTTT	CASNPGQAVGELFF
TRBV5-1	TRBJ2-2	NA	TRBD1	TGCGCCAGCAGCACAGGACAGGGTAGGACCGGGGAGCTGTTTTTT	CASSTGQGRTGELFF
TRBV29-1	TRBJ2-4	few	TRBD1	TGCAGCGTCTACAGGGGAACCAAAAACATTCAGTACTTC	CSVYRGTKNIQYF
TRBV11-2	TRBJ2-2	few	NA	TGTGCCAGCAGCCCTCAAAGAAGGGGCACCGGGGAGCTGTTTTTT	CASSPQRRGTGELFF
TRBV20-1	TRBJ1-5	few	TRBD1	TGCAGTGCTAGAGCAACCTCCGGGACAGATAGCAATCAGCCCCAGCATTTT	CSARATSGTDSNQPQHF
TRBV28	TRBJ2-1	few	NA	TGTGCCAGCAGTCGACTCCGGGACTACAATGAGCAGTTCTTC	CASSRLRDYNEQFF
TRBV27	TRBJ2-7	few	NA	TGTGCCAGCAGTTTTGGGGTAGGGGCAGGGGCTGATGAGCAGTACTTC	CASSFGVGAGADEQYF
TRBV6-1	TRBJ1-1	NA	TRBD1	TGTGCCAGCAGCGGATTCGACAGGGGGCGTAAAGCTTTCTTT	CASSGFDRGRKAFF
TRBV7-2	TRBJ2-5	few	NA	TGTGCCAGCAGCTTAGCGTCCGGGGCCCCAGAGACCCAGTACTTC	CASSLASGAPETQYF
TRBV28	TRBJ1-2	many	NA	TGTGCCAGCTCGTCCACGGGGAAGGGCTACACCTTC	CASSSTGKGYTF
TRBV6-6	TRBJ1-1	few	NA	TGTGCCAGCAGTTACGCCGAGAGCACTGAAGCTTTCTTT	CASSYAESTEAFF
TRBV6-2/TRBV6-3	TRBJ2-1	few	NA	TGTGCCAGCAGTTACAACTACAATGAGCAGTTCTTC	CASSYNYNEQFF
TRBV27	TRBJ2-7	many	TRBD2	TGTGCCAGTAAATGGGGTAGCGGGATGTACTACGAGCAGTACTTC	CASKWGSGMYYEQYF
TRBV5-1	TRBJ1-3	few	NA	TGCGCCAGCAGCTTGGATGGAACCTCTGGAAACACCATATATTTT	CASSLDGTSGNTIYF
TRBV12-3/TRBV12-4	TRBJ2-5	few	TRBD2	TGTGCCAGCAGTTTAGCGACTAGCGGCGGACAAGAGACCCAGTACTTC	CASSLATSGGQETQYF
TRBV5-8	TRBJ2-2	few	NA	TGTGCCAGCAGTACAGTTAGTACGGGGACCGGGGAGCTGTTTTTT	CASSTVSTGTGELFF
TRBV9	TRBJ2-6	NA	TRBD2	TGTGCCAGCAGCTTATCGGGACTAGCGGGAACTGGGGCCAACGTCCTGACTTTC	CASSLSGLAGTGANVLTF
TRBV6-2/TRBV6-3	TRBJ2-5	NA	TRBD2	TGTGCCAGCAGTTACTCGTCCGGGAGGACGCGAGAGACCCAGTACTTC	CASSYSSGRTRETQYF
TRBV5-1	TRBJ2-3	many	TRBD2	TGTGCCAGCAGCTTAGCTAGCGGGAGTACAGATACGCAGTATTTT	CASSLASGSTDTQYF
TRBV5-1	TRBJ1-2	many	TRBD1	TGCGCCAGCAGCCTCGGACAGGGGCGAAACTATGGCTACACCTTC	CASSLGQGRNYGYTF
TRBV20-1	TRBJ2-3	many	NA	TGCAGTGCTAGAGATTTCGACACGTCTTCAGATACGCAGTATTTT	CSARDFDTSSDTQYF
TRBV2	TRBJ1-5	few	NA	TGTGCCAGCAGGGGGGACATTACACAGCCCCAGCATTTT	CASRGDITQPQHF
TRBV27	TRBJ2-2	NA	NA	TGTGCCAGCAGTTTATGGGCCACCGGGGAGCTGTTTTTT	CASSLWATGELFF
TRBV7-8	TRBJ2-5	many	TRBD1	TGTGCCAGCAGCTTCCCGGACAGGAACCAAGAGACCCAGTACTTC	CASSFPDRNQETQYF
TRBV7-2	TRBJ2-1	few	TRBD2	TGTGCCAGCACCCTCCGACCCGGGACTAGCGATTACAATGAGCAGTTCTTC	CASTLRPGTSDYNEQFF
TRBV7-2	TRBJ1-5	many	TRBD1	TGTGCCAGCAGCCTTAGACAGGGGAGTCAGCCCCAGCATTTT	CASSLRQGSQPQHF
TRBV19	TRBJ2-5	NA	TRBD1	TGTGCCAGTAGTCCGGACAGGGGGATGAAGGAGACCCAGTACTTC	CASSPDRGMKETQYF
TRBV27	TRBJ2-2	few	TRBD1	TGTGCCAGCAGTCCCATAACAGGGGTTAGCGGGGAGCTGTTTTTT	CASSPITGVSGELFF
TRBV7-8	TRBJ2-2	many	NA	TGTGCCAGCAGCTTACTGGCGAGGAACACCGGGGAGCTGTTTTTT	CASSLLARNTGELFF